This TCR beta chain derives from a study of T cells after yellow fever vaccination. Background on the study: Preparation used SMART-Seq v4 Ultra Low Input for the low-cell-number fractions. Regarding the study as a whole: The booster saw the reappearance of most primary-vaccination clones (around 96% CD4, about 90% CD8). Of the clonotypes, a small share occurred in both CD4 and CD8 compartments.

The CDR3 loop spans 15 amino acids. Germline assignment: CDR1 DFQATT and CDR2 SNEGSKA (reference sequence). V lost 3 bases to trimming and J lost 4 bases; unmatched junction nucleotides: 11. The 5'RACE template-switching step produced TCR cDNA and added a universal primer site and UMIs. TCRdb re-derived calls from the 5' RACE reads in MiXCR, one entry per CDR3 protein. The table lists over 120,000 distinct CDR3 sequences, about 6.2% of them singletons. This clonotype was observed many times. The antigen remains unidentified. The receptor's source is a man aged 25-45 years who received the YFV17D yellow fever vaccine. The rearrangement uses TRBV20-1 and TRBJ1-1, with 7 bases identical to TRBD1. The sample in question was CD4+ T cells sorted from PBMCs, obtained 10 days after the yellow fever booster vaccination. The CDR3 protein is CSARERGGGGTEAFF. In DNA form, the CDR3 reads TGCAGTGCTAGGGAAAGGGGAGGGGGCGGCACTGAAGCTTTCTTT.